The 3 T cell receptor beta chains given below trace back to one sample, sequenced in a study of T cells after yellow fever vaccination. TCRdb analysed the 5' RACE reads with MiXCR anew, one entry per CDR3 protein. Here the sample spans nearly 550,000 distinct CDR3 sequences, about 19% being singletons. Sequences were derived from PBMCs, sampled 15 days after the yellow fever booster vaccination. These TCRs come from a man aged 25 to 40 who received the YFV17D yellow fever vaccine.

This clonotype was counted only a few times. This sequence joins TRBV12-3 or TRBV12-4 and TRBJ2-5, with 8 bases lining up with TRBD1. J was trimmed by 3 bases and V by 5 bases; bases with no gene match: 11. The CDR3 has 16 residues. CDR3 protein: CASSRRQGIVEETQYF. Here the CDR3 DNA reads TGTGCCAGCAGTCGGCGACAGGGGATTGTGGAAGAGACCCAGTACTTC.

This sequence joins TRBV7-3 and TRBJ2-2; D gene ambiguous. Germline CDR1 SGHTA, CDR2 FQGTGA. Trimming left V 8 bases short and J 0 bases short, with 7 bases between. The CDR3 is 13 residues long. This CDR3 is CASGVANTGELFF. CDR3 in DNA: TGTGCCAGCGGGGTTGCGAACACCGGGGAGCTGTTTTTT.

V is TRBV20-1 and J is TRBJ1-5; D unresolved. Trimming took 5 bases from V and 2 from J, leaving 13 bases between them. The CDR3 has 14 residues. In germline, CDR1 is DFQATT, CDR2 SNEGSKA (reference sequence). DNA for the CDR3: TGCAGTGCTCCGACCTCAGGCGGCAATCAGCCCCAGCATTTT. Translation gives CSAPTSGGNQPQHF.